The source of this TCR beta chain is a study of CD8 T cells in Susac syndrome. The germline V gene has CDR1 GTSNPN and CDR2 SVGIG (reference sequence). Trimming pared 4 bases from V and 4 bases from J, leaving 13 bases between. The CDR3 covers 13 residues. On this clonotype itself: Antigen unknown.

RNA, at about 0.45 to 1 ug, was reverse transcribed with random hexamers. TCRdb ran MiXCR on the immunoSEQ multiplex PCR reads and lists one entry per CDR3 protein. The profile shows around 170,000 distinct CDR3 sequences, approximately 95% of them singletons. The authors negatively isolated CD8+ and CD4+ T cells and FACS-enriched TEMRA cells. Study conclusions and caveats: It was in TEMRA cells and active patients that Susac CD8+ clonal expansion peaked.

Sequencing used CD8+ T cells from PBMCs. The sequence came from a human donor with Susac syndrome. The V gene is TRBV30, the J gene TRBJ2-5; D call uncertain. Here the CDR3 reads CAWMLGLGETQYF. Written as DNA, the CDR3 is TGTGCCTGGATGCTGGGCCTGGGAGAGACCCAGTACTTC.